This T cell receptor (beta chain) was recovered during a study of cytomegalovirus exposure and HLA in healthy donors. Study-level background: Tens of millions of unique TCR sequences came from HLA-typed donors in an early release. General study points: Presence/absence analyses took donor sequencing depth as roughly uniform. Productive rates of about 90% or about 30% were seen for most TCR beta V segments in an earlier analysis.

Concerning this clone: Its antigen remains unidentified.

The primer mix had 60 Vbeta and 13 Jbeta primers. Repertoires were generated with immunoSEQ multiplex PCR, while TCRdb's copy carries only in-frame clones and drops some. This table holds around 100,000 clones, roughly 82% found once. CDR3 length equals 17 residues. CDR1 and CDR2 from the germline V gene are MDHEN and SYDVKM. The germline V and J ends were trimmed by 5 bases and 2 bases, with 22 bases remaining between them. The V and J genes are TRBV28 and TRBJ2-7; D might be TRBD1 (6 bases). This TCR came from a man between 25 and 39 years old in good health and CMV-seropositive. Sequencing was carried out using PBMCs. CDR3 coding DNA: TGTGCCAGCAGTCGAATTGCATCAGGGGTAGGGACCTACGAGCAGTACTTC. Residues: CASSRIASGVGTYEQYF.